This TCR beta chain was sequenced in a study of T cells in Graves' hyperthyroidism and ophthalmopathy. Study overall: Specimen type is peripheral blood, collected at initial diagnosis prior to any treatment. The study's findings and limits: Also found in blood were most expanded thyroid clonotypes above 0.001.

A remark on this clonotype: What it binds is unknown.

Amplification yielded TCR beta CDR3 regions, with RNA transcripts as the source. Primed by the HTBI set, a first-round RT-PCR was run on the TCR CDR3. A single record per CDR3 protein comes from TCRdb applying MiXCR to the multiplex PCR reads. The data contain more than 500,000 distinct CDR3 sequences, under 15% of them singletons. On the basis of clinical symptoms, serum thyroxine and TRAb, thyroid ultrasound and orbital computed tomography, diagnoses were made. Germline loops: CDR1 SQVTM, CDR2 ANQGSEA. CDR3 length: 14 amino acids. Losses at the gene ends were 6 bases for V and 6 bases for J; bases not matched to a gene: 5.

The origin of this receptor is a middle-aged woman with Graves' ophthalmopathy. The chain joins TRBV29-1 to TRBJ2-5; 15 nucleotides align to TRBD2. Sequences were obtained from blood. CDR3: CSVGLAGGGQTQYF. In nucleotides, the CDR3 is TGCAGCGTGGGACTAGCGGGAGGAGGGCAGACCCAGTACTTC.